These 15 T cell receptor beta chains share one sample of origin, sequenced in a study of multiple sclerosis patients with progressive multifocal leukoencephalopathy. Assay used: immunoSEQ multiplex PCR; TCRdb lists only in-frame clones, some missing. The sample contains more than 30,000 clones, roughly 89% of which appear only once. Documented time point: time of PML onset. The source was PBMCs, collected from a patient treated with natalizumab. The receptors derive from a woman aged 40-49 years with progressive multifocal leukoencephalopathy.

This chain joins TRBV25-1 and TRBJ2-2, with D possibly being TRBD1 (6 bases). V shed 0 bases and J shed 7 bases, with 18 bases lying between them. The CDR3 contains 17 residues. Germline V gene lookup returns CDR1 MGHDK and CDR2 SYGVNS. The CDR3, as DNA: TGTGCCAGCAGTGAATATGGTCGACAGGAGTTAGGCGGGGAGCTGTTTTTT. As protein: CASSEYGRQELGGELFF.

CDR3 amino acids: CASSLTWSGETDTQYF. As DNA, the CDR3 is TGTGCCAGCAGCTTAACTTGGTCGGGAGAGACAGATACGCAGTATTTT. The chain couples TRBV7-3 to TRBJ2-3; possible D gene TRBD2, 6 bases. This CDR3 region has 16 residues. Trimming stripped 0 bases from V and 3 bases from J, with 13 bases between. CDR1 SGHTA and CDR2 FQGTGA come from the germline V gene.

The rearrangement links TRBV4-3 to TRBJ2-7; the D gene is possibly TRBD2 (7 bases). The CDR3 is 16 amino acids. Germline V CDR1 and CDR2: LGHNA, YSLEER. V lost 0 bases and J lost 4, with 16 bases in between. The CDR3 sequence: CASSQEGGGGAYEQYF. The CDR3 nucleotides read TGCGCCAGCAGCCAAGAGGGGGGCGGGGGCGCGTACGAGCAGTACTTC.

The chain combines TRBV6-6 with TRBJ1-6; D gene unclear. The germline V gene encodes CDR1 MNHNY and CDR2 SVGAGI (reference sequence). V lost 0 bases and J 9 bases, leaving 12 bases between the germline ends. The CDR3 has 15 amino acids. CDR3 coding DNA: TGTGCCAGCAGTTACTCCCCCCAGGAGTTTTCACCCCTCCACTTT. Protein product: CASSYSPQEFSPLHF.

The rearrangement joins TRBV5-1 to TRBJ1-5, with 8 bases that match TRBD1. Trimming removed 4 bases from V and 5 bases from J; junction bases left unmatched: 8. CDR1 is SGHRS, CDR2 YFSETQ, per germline. This CDR3 region has 15 residues. In nucleotides, the CDR3 is TGCGCCAGCAGCACAGGGGGACCTGGAGATCAGCCCCAGCATTTT. Translating gives CASSTGGPGDQPQHF. Drawing the rest from reference TRBV5-1 and TRBJ1-5, the complete variable domain is KAGVTQTPRYLIKTRGQQVTLSCSPISGHRSVSWYQQTPGQGLQFLFEYFSETQRNKGNFPGRFSGRQFSNSRSEMNVSTLELGDSALYLCASSTGGPGDQPQHFGDGTRLSIL.

The rearrangement uses TRBV5-1 and TRBJ2-5; D not certain. The CDR3 extends over 14 amino acids. Germline V gives CDR1 SGHRS, CDR2 YFSETQ. V was cut by 0 bases and J by 2 bases, with 8 bases left in between. CDR3 DNA: TGCGCCAGCAGCTTGGGAGGTCAGCAAGAGACCCAGTACTTC. Its translation: CASSLGGQQETQYF.

The chain joins TRBV5-1 to TRBJ2-5; possibly TRBD2 for D (6 bases). The CDR3 is made up of 15 amino acids. Trimming cost V 1 base and J 1 base, with 11 bases left between them. Germline CDR1 is SGHRS and CDR2 is YFSETQ. CDR3 bases: TGCGCCAGCAGCTTGAACGCGGGGAGCCAAGAGACCCAGTACTTC. Its protein product is CASSLNAGSQETQYF. The variable domain in full, completed from reference TRBV5-1 and TRBJ2-5, reads KAGVTQTPRYLIKTRGQQVTLSCSPISGHRSVSWYQQTPGQGLQFLFEYFSETQRNKGNFPGRFSGRQFSNSRSEMNVSTLELGDSALYLCASSLNAGSQETQYFGPGTRLLVL.

The chain has TRBV7-6 and TRBJ2-3, with a possible D match to TRBD1 (5 bases). CDR1 and CDR2 from the germline V gene are SGHVS and FNYEAQ. The length of the CDR3 is 16 residues. With 5 bases removed from V and 2 bases from J, the gap between germline ends came to 17 bases. DNA for the CDR3: TGTGCCAGCAGCCCTTATAAGGGGCGCGTCACAGATACGCAGTATTTT. Amino acid sequence: CASSPYKGRVTDTQYF.

The chain carries TRBV5-6 and TRBJ1-1; D is unclear. The CDR3 runs to 13 residues. Trimming shortened V by 0 bases and J by 11 bases, and 14 bases separated the two germline ends. The germline V gene has CDR1 SGHDT and CDR2 YYEEEE. The CDR3 nucleotides read TGTGCCAGCAGCTTGGCCACGATTATCGAGGCTTTCTTT. It encodes CASSLATIIEAFF.

The genes are TRBV12-2 and TRBJ2-2; no check of the table's D call, TRBD2, against the DNA was made. TRBV12-2 is marked as a pseudogene. This CDR3 is 17 amino acids long. As DNA, the CDR3 is TGTGCAAGTCGCTTAAGGCAGGCGGGAGGCTACACCGGGGAGCTGTTTTTT. It is translated as CASRLRQAGGYTGELFF.

The chain uses TRBV4-1 and TRBJ1-2; D is ambiguous. Germline lookup yields CDR1 MGHRA and CDR2 YSYEKL. The CDR3 has 15 amino acids. V was trimmed by 5 bases and J by 4 bases, leaving 17 bases between them. CDR3 in DNA: TGCGCCAGCAGCGTCGGGTCAGACGGGCTCTATGGCTACACCTTC. Translation gives CASSVGSDGLYGYTF.

This chain links TRBV4-1 with TRBJ2-7; 9 bases agree with TRBD1. V lost 5 bases, J lost 2 bases, and 7 bases stayed unmatched. In germline, CDR1 is MGHRA, CDR2 YSYEKL. The CDR3 consists of 15 residues. CDR3 sequence (DNA): TGCGCCAGCAGCTTCGGACAGGGGTCGACCTACGAGCAGTACTTC. Translated, it gives CASSFGQGSTYEQYF.

This chain links TRBV5-5 with TRBJ2-7; D might be TRBD1 (5 bases). V lost 2 bases and J 6 bases, leaving 12 bases between the germline ends. This CDR3 has 13 residues. In germline, CDR1 is SGHKS, CDR2 YYEKEE (reference sequence). In DNA, the CDR3 is TGTGCCAGCAGCTTCCGACAGAGTATCGAGCAGTACTTC. It is translated as CASSFRQSIEQYF.

The chain joins TRBV11-2 to TRBJ2-7; the D call may be TRBD1 or TRBD2 (5 bases each). The CDR3 loop spans 11 amino acids. The V gene lost 5 bases and the J gene lost 12 bases, with 14 bases spanning the gap. The germline V gene encodes CDR1 SGHAT and CDR2 FQNNGV. CDR3 amino acids: CASSHSRDAYF. The CDR3 region has the DNA TGTGCCAGCAGCCACAGCAGGGACGCGTACTTC.

The chain combines TRBV2 with TRBJ2-5; 7 bases match TRBD1. Per germline, CDR1 SNHLY and CDR2 FYNNEI. V was pared by 3 bases and J by 5 bases, with 18 bases of the junction left unmatched. The length of the CDR3 is 18 residues. The CDR3 coding sequence is TGTGCCAGCAGTGACGTCCTAAACGGTGGTACAGGGGACGAGACCCAGTACTTC. Protein sequence: CASSDVLNGGTGDETQYF.